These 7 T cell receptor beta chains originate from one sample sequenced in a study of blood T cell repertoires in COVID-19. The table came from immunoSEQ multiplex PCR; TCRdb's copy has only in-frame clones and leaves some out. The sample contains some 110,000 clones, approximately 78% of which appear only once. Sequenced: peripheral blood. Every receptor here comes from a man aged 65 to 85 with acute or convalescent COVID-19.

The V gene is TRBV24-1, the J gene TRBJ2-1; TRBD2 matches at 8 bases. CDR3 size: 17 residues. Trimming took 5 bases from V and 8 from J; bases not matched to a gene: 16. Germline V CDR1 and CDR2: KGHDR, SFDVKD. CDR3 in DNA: TGTGCCACCAGTGGAGGTAAGAGCGGGAGCCTGTTCCATGAGCAGTTCTTC. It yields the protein CATSGGKSGSLFHEQFF.

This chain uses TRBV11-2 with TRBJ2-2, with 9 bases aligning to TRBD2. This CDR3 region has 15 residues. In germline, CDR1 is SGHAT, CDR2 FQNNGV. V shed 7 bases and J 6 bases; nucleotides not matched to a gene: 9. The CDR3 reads CASTSGTSRAGELFF. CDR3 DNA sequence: TGTGCCAGCACCTCCGGGACTAGCCGGGCCGGGGAGCTGTTTTTT.

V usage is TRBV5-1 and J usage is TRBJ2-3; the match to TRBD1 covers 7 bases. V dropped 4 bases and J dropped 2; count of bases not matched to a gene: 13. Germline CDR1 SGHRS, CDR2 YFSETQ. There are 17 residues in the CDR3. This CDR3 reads CASSPQGQSLATDTQYF. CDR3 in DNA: TGCGCCAGCAGCCCCCAGGGACAGTCGCTCGCCACAGATACGCAGTATTTT.

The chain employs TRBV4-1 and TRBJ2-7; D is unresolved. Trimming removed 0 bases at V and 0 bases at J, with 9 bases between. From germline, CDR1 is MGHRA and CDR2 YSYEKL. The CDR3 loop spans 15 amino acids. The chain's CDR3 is CASSQETAGSYEQYF. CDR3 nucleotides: TGCGCCAGCAGCCAAGAGACCGCAGGCTCCTACGAGCAGTACTTC.

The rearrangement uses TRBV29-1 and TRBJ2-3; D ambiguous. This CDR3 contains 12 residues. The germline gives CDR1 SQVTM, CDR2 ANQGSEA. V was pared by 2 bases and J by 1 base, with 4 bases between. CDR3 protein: CSVESGTDTQYF. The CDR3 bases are TGCAGCGTTGAATCCGGCACAGATACGCAGTATTTT.

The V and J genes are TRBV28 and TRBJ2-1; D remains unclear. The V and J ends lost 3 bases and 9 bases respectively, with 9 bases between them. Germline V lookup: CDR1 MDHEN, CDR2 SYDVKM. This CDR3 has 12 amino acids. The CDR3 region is CASSFPRREQFF. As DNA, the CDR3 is TGTGCCAGCAGTTTTCCGCGGCGTGAGCAGTTCTTC.

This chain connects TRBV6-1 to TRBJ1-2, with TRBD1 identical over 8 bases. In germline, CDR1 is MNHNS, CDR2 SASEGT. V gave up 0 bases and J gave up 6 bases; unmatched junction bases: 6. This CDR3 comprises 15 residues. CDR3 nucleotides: TGTGCCAGCAGTGAAGCGCTTCAGGGGGCTCATGGCTACACCTTC. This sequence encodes CASSEALQGAHGYTF.